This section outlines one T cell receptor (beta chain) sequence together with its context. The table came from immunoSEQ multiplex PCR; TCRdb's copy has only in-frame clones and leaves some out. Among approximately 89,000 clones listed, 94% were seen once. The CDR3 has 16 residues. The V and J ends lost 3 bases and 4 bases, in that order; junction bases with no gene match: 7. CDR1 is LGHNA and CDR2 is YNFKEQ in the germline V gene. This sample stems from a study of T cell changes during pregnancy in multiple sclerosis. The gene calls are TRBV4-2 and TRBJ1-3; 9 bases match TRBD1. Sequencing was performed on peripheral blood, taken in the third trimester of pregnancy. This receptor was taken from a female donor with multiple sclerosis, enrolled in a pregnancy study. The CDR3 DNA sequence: TGTGCCAGCAGCCACGACAGACAGGGGGGAGGAAACACCATATATTTT. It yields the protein CASSHDRQGGGNTIYF.